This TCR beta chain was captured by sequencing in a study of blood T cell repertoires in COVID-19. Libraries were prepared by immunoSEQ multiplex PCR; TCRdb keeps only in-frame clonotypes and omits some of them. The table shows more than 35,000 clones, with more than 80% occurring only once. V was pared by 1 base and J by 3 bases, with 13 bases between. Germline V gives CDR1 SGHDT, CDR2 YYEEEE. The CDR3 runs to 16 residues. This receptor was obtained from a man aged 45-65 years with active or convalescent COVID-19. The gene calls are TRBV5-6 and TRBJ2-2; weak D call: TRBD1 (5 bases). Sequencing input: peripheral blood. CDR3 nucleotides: TGTGCCAGCAGCTTGAGGCAGGGTATCGACACCGGGGAGCTGTTTTTT. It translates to CASSLRQGIDTGELFF.